This entry lists 24 T cell receptor beta chains sequenced from one sample in a study of blood T cell repertoires in COVID-19. The repertoire was sequenced with immunoSEQ multiplex PCR; TCRdb's copy has only in-frame clones and lacks some. The sample has 80,000 to 100,000 clones; around 90% are singletons. The sequenced sample consisted of peripheral blood. The receptors originated from a human donor with COVID-19, enrolled during active disease. The donor label of this sample is uncertain.

This clone was observed many times. The gene calls are TRBV7-3 and TRBJ1-6; 7 bases align to TRBD1. V lost 0 bases to trimming and J lost 9 bases; unmatched junction nucleotides: 2. Germline CDR1 and CDR2: SGHTA and FQGTGA. CDR3 length: 14 residues. CDR3 DNA sequence: TGTGCCAGCAGCTTAACGGGACAGCTTTCACCCCTCCACTTT. It yields the protein CASSLTGQLSPLHF.

The chain employs TRBV15 and TRBJ2-7; 10 nucleotides line up with TRBD1. The CDR3 is 14 residues long. CDR1 is LNHNV, CDR2 YYDKDF, per germline (reference sequence). V dropped 3 bases and J dropped 5; count of bases not matched to a gene: 4. DNA for the CDR3: TGTGCCACCAGCAGGACAGGGGGCGGGAACGAGCAGTACTTC. Translated: CATSRTGGGNEQYF.

This clone occurred once. DNA of the CDR3: TGTGCCAGCAGTTTGGGACAGGGGTACGAGCAGTACTTC. This translates into CASSLGQGYEQYF. V usage is TRBV12-3 or TRBV12-4 and J usage is TRBJ2-7; 10 bases match TRBD1. Trimming took 3 bases from V and 4 from J; bases not matched to a gene: 0. The CDR3 length is 13 residues.

This clone appeared once. The V gene is TRBV29-1, the J gene TRBJ2-3; TRBD1 matches at 9 bases. With 4 bases clipped from V and 5 bases from J, the junction kept 7 bases outside the gene matches. Germline V gene lookup returns CDR1 SQVTM and CDR2 ANQGSEA. This CDR3 region has 14 residues. The CDR3 spells CSVGGQGFGDTQYF. The CDR3 region has the DNA TGCAGCGTTGGGGGACAGGGCTTCGGAGATACGCAGTATTTT.

The genes are TRBV24-1 and TRBJ2-1; 7 nucleotides agree with TRBD1. V shed 3 bases, J shed 8 bases, and the junction held 3 bases outside the gene matches. Looked up from germline, CDR1 is KGHDR and CDR2 is SFDVKD. This CDR3 has 13 residues. CDR3 protein: CATSDKQGYEQFF. CDR3 in DNA: TGTGCCACCAGTGATAAACAGGGGTATGAGCAGTTCTTC.

This chain links TRBV14 with TRBJ2-1; D may be TRBD1 (6 bases). In germline, CDR1 is SGHDN, CDR2 FVKESK. CDR3 length equals 18 residues. Between the trimmed V and J ends, which lost 0 bases and 0 bases, there was a span of 15 bases. As DNA, the CDR3 is TGTGCCAGCAGCCAAGACTCCTTCAGGGGTAACTCCTACAATGAGCAGTTCTTC. Amino acid sequence: CASSQDSFRGNSYNEQFF.

The chain carries TRBV28 and TRBJ2-3; TRBD1 aligns across 11 bases. This CDR3 contains 16 residues. Germline CDR1 and CDR2: MDHEN and SYDVKM. With 5 bases clipped from V and 3 bases from J, the junction kept 7 bases outside the gene matches. CDR3 nucleotides: TGTGCCAGCAGTCGGTCCGGGACAGGGGGTACAGATACGCAGTATTTT. Translated, it gives CASSRSGTGGTDTQYF.

V and J are TRBV7-9 and TRBJ1-2; D is unclear. This CDR3 comprises 14 residues. The ends were cut back, 2 bases at V and 2 bases at J, with 9 bases in the middle. CDR1 is SEHNR and CDR2 is FQNEAQ in the germline V gene (reference sequence). CDR3 amino acids: CASSLTGKNYGYTF. CDR3 coding DNA: TGTGCCAGCAGCTTAACGGGAAAAAACTATGGCTACACCTTC.

The CDR3 DNA reads TGTGCCAGCAGGGGTGGAGGGTTAGGTGGCTACACCTTC. It yields the protein CASRGGGLGGYTF. This chain uses TRBV5-6 with TRBJ1-2; D is unclear. Trimming left V 5 bases short and J 7 bases short, with 15 bases between. The CDR3 covers 13 residues. Germline assignment: CDR1 SGHDT and CDR2 YYEEEE.

J is TRBJ2-3 and V is TRBV7-9; D not resolved. Germline CDR1 SEHNR, CDR2 FQNEAQ (reference sequence). Trimming took 10 bases from V and 5 from J, leaving 10 bases between them. The CDR3 is made up of 11 amino acids. This chain's CDR3 is CATSSRDTQYF. CDR3 coding DNA: TGTGCCACCTCCTCCCGAGATACGCAGTATTTT.

This chain joins TRBV4-1 and TRBJ1-2; the D is unclear. Germline V CDR1 and CDR2: MGHRA, YSYEKL. This CDR3 has 15 amino acids. Deletions cut 4 bases from V and 6 bases from J, with 18 bases between. In DNA, the CDR3 is TGCGCCAGCAGCCCTCTGGGCCTCGGAACAGATGGCTACACCTTC. It translates to CASSPLGLGTDGYTF.

V gene TRBV2 combines with J gene TRBJ2-7; 9 bases are a match to TRBD1. The germline V gene has CDR1 SNHLY and CDR2 FYNNEI. The J segment lost 2 bases and the V segment lost 6 bases, leaving 8 bases of the junction unmatched. The CDR3 sequence is 15 residues long. Here the CDR3 reads CASRGDRVIPYEQYF. CDR3 coding DNA: TGTGCCAGCAGAGGGGACAGGGTTATCCCCTACGAGCAGTACTTC.

This chain joins TRBV14 and TRBJ1-2, with unresolved D. The CDR3 loop spans 14 amino acids. The V end lost 1 base, the J end lost 7 bases, and 13 bases lay between the germline ends. Looked up from germline, CDR1 is SGHDN and CDR2 is FVKESK. CDR3 residues: CASSQANNPSGYTF. In DNA, the CDR3 is TGTGCCAGCAGCCAAGCTAATAACCCGAGTGGCTACACCTTC.

The J gene is TRBJ2-5, the V gene TRBV10-1; 8 nucleotides line up with TRBD2. The junction had 7 bases not matched to a gene; V was cut back by 4 bases and J by 9 bases. This CDR3 contains 13 residues. Germline V lookup: CDR1 WNHNN, CDR2 SYGVQD (reference sequence). The CDR3 loop is CASSASLAEAQYF. The CDR3 nucleotides read TGCGCCAGCAGTGCATCACTAGCGGAGGCCCAGTACTTC.

DNA for the CDR3: TGTGCCAGCAGTGGACAGGGGAATCAGCCCCAGCATTTT. Its protein product is CASSGQGNQPQHF. This chain joins TRBV12-3 or TRBV12-4 and TRBJ1-5; 9 nucleotides line up with TRBD1. V dropped 5 bases and J dropped 4; count of bases not matched to a gene: 0. This CDR3 is built from 13 residues.

This chain's CDR3 is CASNQAGATGNTIYF. The CDR3 nucleotides are TGTGCCAGTAACCAAGCTGGGGCGACTGGAAACACCATATATTTT. The chain links TRBV19 to TRBJ1-3; D is perhaps TRBD1 (5 bases). CDR3 length: 15 amino acids. Per germline, CDR1 LNHDA and CDR2 SQIVND (reference sequence). With 7 bases removed from V and 2 bases from J, the gap between germline ends came to 15 bases. Full variable domain (remainder filled in from reference TRBV19 and TRBJ1-3): DGGITQSPKYLFRKEGQNVTLSCEQNLNHDAMYWYRQDPGQGLRLIYYSQIVNDFQKGDIAEGYSVSREKKESFPLTVTSAQKNPTAFYLCASNQAGATGNTIYFGEGSWLTVV.

The chain couples TRBV5-1 to TRBJ2-5; 14 bases align to TRBD2. The CDR3 is made up of 18 amino acids. V shed 4 bases, J shed 5 bases, and the junction held 13 bases outside the gene matches. Germline V gene lookup returns CDR1 SGHRS and CDR2 YFSETQ. CDR3 residues: CASSTGTSGGYKGETQYF. CDR3 in DNA: TGCGCCAGCAGCACCGGGACTAGCGGGGGATATAAGGGGGAGACCCAGTACTTC.

This chain links TRBV11-3 with TRBJ1-1, with D unclear. The CDR3 loop spans 13 amino acids. Trimming took off 5 bases at V and 3 bases at J, with 10 bases between the two ends. The germline V gene encodes CDR1 SGHNT and CDR2 YENEEA. CDR3: CASSPSTDTEAFF. In DNA, the CDR3 is TGTGCCAGCAGCCCCTCTACGGACACTGAAGCTTTCTTT. Using reference TRBV11-3 and TRBJ1-1 for the parts outside the CDR3, the full variable domain is EAGVVQSPRYKIIEKKQPVAFWCNPISGHNTLYWYLQNLGQGPELLIRYENEEAVDDSQLPKDRFSAERLKGVDSTLKIQPAELGDSAVYLCASSPSTDTEAFFGQGTRLTVV.

This chain links TRBV7-3 with TRBJ2-4; 9 bases fit TRBD1. After removal of 5 bases from V and 5 bases from J, the junction contained 4 bases not matched to a gene. CDR1 is SGHTA, CDR2 FQGTGA, per germline. The CDR3 has 14 residues. The CDR3 bases are TGTGCCAGCAGCCCCGGGGACAGGGAAAACATTCAGTACTTC. Amino acid sequence: CASSPGDRENIQYF.

This clone was recorded a few times. The chain recombines TRBV11-3 with TRBJ2-3, with 7 bases identical to TRBD2. CDR1 and CDR2 from the germline V gene are SGHNT and YENEEA. This CDR3 spans 13 amino acids. Trimming removed 6 bases from V and 6 bases from J; junction bases left unmatched: 6. CDR3 sequence: CASRPAGADTQYF. The CDR3 DNA reads as TGTGCCAGCAGGCCTGCGGGAGCCGATACGCAGTATTTT.

This rearrangement joins TRBV29-1 to TRBJ2-3; D might be TRBD1 (5 bases). This CDR3 comprises 15 residues. CDR1 is SQVTM and CDR2 is ANQGSEA in the germline V gene. Written as DNA, the CDR3 is TGCATCAGAGTTCTTGGACATTACCGCACAGATACGCAGTATTTT. It yields the protein CIRVLGHYRTDTQYF.

The chain couples TRBV19 to TRBJ1-5; D is unclear. The CDR3 spans 14 residues. The germline V and J ends were trimmed by 2 bases and 9 bases, with 14 bases remaining between them. Germline values: CDR1 LNHDA, CDR2 SQIVND (reference sequence). Here the CDR3 DNA reads TGTGCCAGTAGTATAAGCGCGGCAGACGGGCCCCAGCATTTT. Protein product: CASSISAADGPQHF.

The sample holds many counts of this clone. The chain recombines TRBV4-1 with TRBJ1-2; D is unresolved. V lost 3 bases and J 7 bases, leaving 24 bases between the germline ends. This CDR3 has 17 amino acids. The germline CDR1 and CDR2 sequences are MGHRA and YSYEKL. DNA of the CDR3: TGCGCCAGCAGCCATGAAGGGAGTTATGTAGCGTCGGGTGGCTACACCTTC. Translating gives CASSHEGSYVASGGYTF.

The chain has TRBV11-3 and TRBJ2-7; D unclear. CDR1 is SGHNT, CDR2 YENEEA, per germline. V was pared by 2 bases and J by 7 bases, with 18 bases between. The CDR3 is 15 amino acids. The CDR3 sequence is CASSLKETPSSEQYF. Here the CDR3 DNA reads TGTGCCAGCAGCTTAAAAGAGACTCCATCCTCTGAGCAGTACTTC.